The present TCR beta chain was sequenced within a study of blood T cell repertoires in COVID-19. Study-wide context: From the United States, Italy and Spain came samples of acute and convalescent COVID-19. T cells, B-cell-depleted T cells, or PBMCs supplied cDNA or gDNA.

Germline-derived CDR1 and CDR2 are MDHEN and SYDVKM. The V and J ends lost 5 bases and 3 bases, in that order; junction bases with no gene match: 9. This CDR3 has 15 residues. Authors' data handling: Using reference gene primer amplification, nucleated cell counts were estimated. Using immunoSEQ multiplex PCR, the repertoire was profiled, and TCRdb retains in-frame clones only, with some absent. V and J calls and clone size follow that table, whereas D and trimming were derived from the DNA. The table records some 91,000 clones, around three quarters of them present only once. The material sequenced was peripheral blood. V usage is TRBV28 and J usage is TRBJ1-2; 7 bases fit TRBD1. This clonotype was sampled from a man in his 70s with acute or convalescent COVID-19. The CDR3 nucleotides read TGTGCCAGCAGTCCATTCGACAGGGTCGACTATGGCTACACCTTC. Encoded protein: CASSPFDRVDYGYTF.